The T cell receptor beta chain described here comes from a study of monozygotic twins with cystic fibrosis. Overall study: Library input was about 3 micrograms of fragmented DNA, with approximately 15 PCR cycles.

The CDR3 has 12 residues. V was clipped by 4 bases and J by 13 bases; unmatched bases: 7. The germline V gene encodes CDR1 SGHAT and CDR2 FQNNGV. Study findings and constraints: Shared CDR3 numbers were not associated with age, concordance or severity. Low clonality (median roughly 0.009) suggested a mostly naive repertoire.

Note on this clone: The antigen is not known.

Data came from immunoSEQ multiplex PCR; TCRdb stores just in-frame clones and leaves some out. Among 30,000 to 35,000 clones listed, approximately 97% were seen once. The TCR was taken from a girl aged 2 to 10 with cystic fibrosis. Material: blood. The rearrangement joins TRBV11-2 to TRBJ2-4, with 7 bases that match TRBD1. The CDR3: CASSSGQVFQYF. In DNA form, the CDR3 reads TGTGCCAGCAGCTCTGGACAGGTCTTCCAGTACTTC.